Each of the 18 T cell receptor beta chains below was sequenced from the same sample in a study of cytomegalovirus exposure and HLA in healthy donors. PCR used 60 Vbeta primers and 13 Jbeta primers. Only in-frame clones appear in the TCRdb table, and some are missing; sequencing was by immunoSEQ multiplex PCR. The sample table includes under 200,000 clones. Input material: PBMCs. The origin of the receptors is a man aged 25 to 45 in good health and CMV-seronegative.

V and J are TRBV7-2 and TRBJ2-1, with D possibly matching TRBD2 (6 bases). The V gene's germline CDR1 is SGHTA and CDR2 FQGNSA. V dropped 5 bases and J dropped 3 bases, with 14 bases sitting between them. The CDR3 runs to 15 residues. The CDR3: CASSLTRDFYNEQFF. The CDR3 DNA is TGTGCCAGCAGCCTCACCCGGGACTTCTACAATGAGCAGTTCTTC.

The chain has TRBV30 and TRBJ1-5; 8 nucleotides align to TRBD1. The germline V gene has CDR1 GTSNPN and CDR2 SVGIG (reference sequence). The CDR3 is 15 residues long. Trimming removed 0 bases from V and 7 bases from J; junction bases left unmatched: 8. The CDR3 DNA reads TGTGCCTGGAGTGTACCGGACAGGGTCTGGCAGCCCCAGCATTTT. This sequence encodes CAWSVPDRVWQPQHF.

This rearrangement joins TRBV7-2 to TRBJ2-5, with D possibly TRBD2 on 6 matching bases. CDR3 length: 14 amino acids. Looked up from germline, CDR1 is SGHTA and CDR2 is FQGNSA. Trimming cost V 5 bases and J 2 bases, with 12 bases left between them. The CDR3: CASSILGGQETQYF. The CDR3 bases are TGTGCCAGCAGCATCCTGGGGGGACAAGAGACCCAGTACTTC.

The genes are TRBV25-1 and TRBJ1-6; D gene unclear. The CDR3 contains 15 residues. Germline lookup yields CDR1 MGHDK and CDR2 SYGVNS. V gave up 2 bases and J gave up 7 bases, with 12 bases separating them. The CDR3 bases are TGTGCCAGCAGTGAAACGGCAGGCTGGAATTCACCCCTCCACTTT. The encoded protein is CASSETAGWNSPLHF.

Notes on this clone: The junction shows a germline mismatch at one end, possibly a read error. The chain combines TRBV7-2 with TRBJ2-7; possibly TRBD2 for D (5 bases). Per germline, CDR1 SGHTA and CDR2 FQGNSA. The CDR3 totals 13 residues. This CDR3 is CASSLGEYYEQYF. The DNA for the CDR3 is TGTGCCAGCAGCTTAGGGGAGTACTACGAACAGTACTTC.

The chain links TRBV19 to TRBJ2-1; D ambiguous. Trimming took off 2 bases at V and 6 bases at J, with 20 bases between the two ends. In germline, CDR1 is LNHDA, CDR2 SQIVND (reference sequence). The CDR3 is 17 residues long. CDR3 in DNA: TGTGCCAGTAGTATACCCCCGAAAGCCTCAGCGACCAATGAGCAGTTCTTC. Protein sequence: CASSIPPKASATNEQFF.

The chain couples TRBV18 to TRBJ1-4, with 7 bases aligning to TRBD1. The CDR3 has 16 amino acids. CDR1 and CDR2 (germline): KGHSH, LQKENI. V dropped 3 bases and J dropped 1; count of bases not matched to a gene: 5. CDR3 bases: TGTGCCAGCTCACCGACGAGGGGGCAAACTAATGAAAAACTGTTTTTT. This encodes CASSPTRGQTNEKLFF. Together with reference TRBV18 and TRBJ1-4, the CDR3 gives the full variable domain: NAGVMQNPRHLVRRRGQEARLRCSPMKGHSHVYWYRQLPEEGLKFMVYLQKENIIDESGMPKERFSAEFPKEGPSILRIQQVVRGDSAAYFCASSPTRGQTNEKLFFGSGTQLSVL.

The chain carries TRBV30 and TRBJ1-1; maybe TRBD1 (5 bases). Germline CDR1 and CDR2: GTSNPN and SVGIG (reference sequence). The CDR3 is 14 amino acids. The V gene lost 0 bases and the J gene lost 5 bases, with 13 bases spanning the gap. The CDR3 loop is CAWSVRTRGTEAFF. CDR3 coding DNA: TGTGCCTGGAGTGTACGGACCCGGGGGACTGAAGCTTTCTTT.

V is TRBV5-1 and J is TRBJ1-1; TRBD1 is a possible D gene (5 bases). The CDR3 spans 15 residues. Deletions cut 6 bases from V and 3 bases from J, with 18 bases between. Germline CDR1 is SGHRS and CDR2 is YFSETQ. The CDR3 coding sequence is TGCGCCAGCAAAACAGGAACAGCGAAGGACACTGAAGCTTTCTTT. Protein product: CASKTGTAKDTEAFF.

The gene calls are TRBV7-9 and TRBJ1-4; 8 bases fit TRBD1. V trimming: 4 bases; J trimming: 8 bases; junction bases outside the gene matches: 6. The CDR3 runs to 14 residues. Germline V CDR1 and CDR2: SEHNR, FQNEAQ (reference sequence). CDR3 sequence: CASSWTGLEEKLFF. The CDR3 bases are TGTGCCAGCAGCTGGACAGGGTTGGAAGAAAAACTGTTTTTT.

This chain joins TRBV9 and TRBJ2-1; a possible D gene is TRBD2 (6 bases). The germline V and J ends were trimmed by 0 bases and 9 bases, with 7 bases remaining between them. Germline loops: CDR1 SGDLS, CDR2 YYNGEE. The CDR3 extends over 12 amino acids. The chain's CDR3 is CASSVVGGEQFF. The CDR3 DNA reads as TGTGCCAGCAGCGTAGTGGGGGGTGAGCAGTTCTTC.

DNA for the CDR3: TGTGCCAGCAGCCAATCACAGGCCCTTGTGTACACCGGGGAGCTGTTTTTT. Translation: CASSQSQALVYTGELFF. The chain has TRBV14 and TRBJ2-2; tentatively, D is TRBD1 (5 bases). V was pared by 2 bases and J by 3 bases, with 16 bases between. This CDR3 is 17 amino acids long. Germline V CDR1 and CDR2: SGHDN, FVKESK.

The CDR3 bases are TGTGCCAGCAGTTCCTCTAATAGCGCAGATACGCAGTATTTT. It codes for CASSSSNSADTQYF. The rearrangement joins TRBV6-6 to TRBJ2-3; the D gene is possibly TRBD2 (5 bases). The CDR3 sequence is 14 residues long. Germline V CDR1 and CDR2: MNHNY, SVGAGI (reference sequence). The V and J ends lost 4 bases and 4 bases respectively, with 12 bases between them.

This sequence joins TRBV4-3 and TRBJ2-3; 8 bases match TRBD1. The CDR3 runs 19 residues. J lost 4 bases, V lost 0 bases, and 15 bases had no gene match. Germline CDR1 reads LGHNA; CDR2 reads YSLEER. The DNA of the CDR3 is TGCGCCAGCAGCCAAGATAAAAGGGTGGGTCGGGACAGGCCAGATACGCAGTATTTT. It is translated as CASSQDKRVGRDRPDTQYF.

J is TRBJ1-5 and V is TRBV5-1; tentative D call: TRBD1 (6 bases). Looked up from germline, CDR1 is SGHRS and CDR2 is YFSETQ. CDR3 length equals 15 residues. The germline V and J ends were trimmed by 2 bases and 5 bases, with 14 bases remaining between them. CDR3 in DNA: TGCGCCAGCAGCTTTGGGGGCCTGGGAGATCAGCCCCAGCATTTT. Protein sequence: CASSFGGLGDQPQHF.

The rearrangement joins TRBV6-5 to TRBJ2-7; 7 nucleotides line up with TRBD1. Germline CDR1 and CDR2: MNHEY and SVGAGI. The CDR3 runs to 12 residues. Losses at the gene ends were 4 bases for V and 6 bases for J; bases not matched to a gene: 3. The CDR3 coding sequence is TGTGCCAGCAGTTCGACAGGGATCGAGCAGTACTTC. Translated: CASSSTGIEQYF.

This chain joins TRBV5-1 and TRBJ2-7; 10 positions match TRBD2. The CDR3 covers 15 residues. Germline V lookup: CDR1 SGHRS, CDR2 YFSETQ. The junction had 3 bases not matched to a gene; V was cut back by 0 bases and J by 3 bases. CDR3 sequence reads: CASSLDTSGVYEQYF. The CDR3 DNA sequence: TGCGCCAGCAGCTTGGATACTAGCGGGGTCTACGAGCAGTACTTC. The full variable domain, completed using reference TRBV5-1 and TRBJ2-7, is KAGVTQTPRYLIKTRGQQVTLSCSPISGHRSVSWYQQTPGQGLQFLFEYFSETQRNKGNFPGRFSGRQFSNSRSEMNVSTLELGDSALYLCASSLDTSGVYEQYFGPGTRLTVT.

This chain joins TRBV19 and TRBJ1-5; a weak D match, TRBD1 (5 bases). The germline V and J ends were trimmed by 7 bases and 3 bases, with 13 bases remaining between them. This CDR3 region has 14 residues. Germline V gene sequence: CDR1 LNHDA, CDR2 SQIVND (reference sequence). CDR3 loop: CASTRQSTNQPQHF. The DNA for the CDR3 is TGTGCCAGTACCAGACAGAGCACCAATCAGCCCCAGCATTTT.